The next 18 T cell receptor beta chains were all read from a single sample in a study of cytomegalovirus exposure and HLA in healthy donors. Amplification used 60 Vbeta primers and 13 Jbeta primers. Sequencing used immunoSEQ multiplex PCR; TCRdb keeps in-frame clones, though not all of them. Among 150,000 or so clones, more than 60% were seen once, and the ten largest hold 3% to 4%. The source material was PBMCs. Receptors were obtained from a woman in her forties in good health and CMV-seronegative.

The rearrangement uses TRBV11-2 and TRBJ1-6, with D perhaps TRBD1 (5 bases). Germline V gene data show CDR1 as SGHAT and CDR2 as FQNNGV. Trimming left V 5 bases short and J 9 bases short, with 29 bases between. CDR3 length: 19 residues. CDR3 in amino acids: CASSLIGHRNNSRGSPLHF. In DNA form, the CDR3 reads TGTGCCAGCAGCCTCATCGGACACAGGAATAACAGTCGAGGTTCACCCCTCCACTTT.

The J gene is TRBJ2-1, the V gene TRBV2; the match to TRBD2 covers 10 bases. This CDR3 comprises 15 residues. CDR1 and CDR2 from the germline V gene are SNHLY and FYNNEI. V gave up 8 bases and J gave up 5 bases; unmatched junction bases: 9. Written as DNA, the CDR3 is TGTGCCAGCTTCCCCCTAGCGGGGGCGAACAATGAGCAGTTCTTC. Translated: CASFPLAGANNEQFF.

V is TRBV7-4 and J is TRBJ2-7; TRBD2 might be the D (5 bases). The CDR3 spans 15 residues. V was pared by 1 base and J by 3 bases, with 13 bases between. CDR1 and CDR2 (germline): SGHVT, SQSDAQ. The CDR3 loop is CASSLGGADYYEQYF. The DNA of the CDR3 is TGTGCCAGCAGCTTAGGGGGAGCGGATTACTACGAGCAGTACTTC.

The chain's CDR3 is CASSDDRGHEQYF. The DNA for the CDR3 is TGTGCCAGCAGTGACGACAGGGGGCACGAGCAGTACTTC. The chain recombines TRBV6-1 with TRBJ2-7, with 10 bases identical to TRBD1. Germline values: CDR1 MNHNS, CDR2 SASEGT. This CDR3 contains 13 residues. V trimming: 3 bases; J trimming: 5 bases; junction bases outside the gene matches: 1.

In its sample, this clone was seen once. V and J are TRBV5-1 and TRBJ1-1, with D possibly matching TRBD1 (6 bases). Deletions cut 1 base from V and 8 bases from J, with 12 bases between. Per the germline V gene, CDR1 is SGHRS and CDR2 is YFSETQ. CDR3 length: 13 residues. This CDR3 is CASSLWDTMEAFF. For the CDR3, the DNA is TGCGCCAGCAGCTTGTGGGACACAATGGAAGCTTTCTTT.

This chain connects TRBV29-1 to TRBJ2-5, with D uncertain. Germline-derived CDR1 and CDR2 are SQVTM and ANQGSEA. Trimming stripped 0 bases from V and 7 bases from J, with 15 bases between. The CDR3 is made up of 14 amino acids. In DNA, the CDR3 is TGCAGCGTTGAAGATCTGGGCGCCATGGGGACCCAGTACTTC. Encoded protein: CSVEDLGAMGTQYF.

The rearrangement uses TRBV9 and TRBJ1-6; tentatively, D is TRBD1 (5 bases). This CDR3 is 16 amino acids long. The V gene lost 3 bases and the J gene lost 9 bases, with 19 bases spanning the gap. The germline V gene has CDR1 SGDLS and CDR2 YYNGEE. The CDR3 sequence: CASSATPFTGGSPLHF. In DNA form, the CDR3 reads TGTGCCAGCAGCGCCACCCCTTTTACGGGGGGTTCACCCCTCCACTTT.

The chain links TRBV6-1 to TRBJ1-2; the D gene is possibly TRBD1 (6 bases). Germline V CDR1 and CDR2: MNHNS, SASEGT. Trimming took off 6 bases at V and 5 bases at J, with 13 bases between the two ends. This CDR3 contains 13 residues. CDR3 loop: CASRGETGYGYTF. CDR3 in DNA: TGTGCCAGCAGGGGGGAAACAGGGTATGGCTACACCTTC.

The chain combines TRBV7-9 with TRBJ1-6; no firm D call. Looked up from germline, CDR1 is SEHNR and CDR2 is FQNEAQ (reference sequence). The CDR3 totals 13 residues. CDR3 amino acids: CSTAEVRNSPLHF. The CDR3 region has the DNA TGTTCCACAGCAGAGGTTCGAAATTCACCCCTCCACTTT.

This chain links TRBV27 with TRBJ1-1, with unresolved D. Trimming pared 3 bases from V and 6 bases from J, leaving 23 bases between. The CDR3 loop spans 17 amino acids. CDR1 is MNHEY, CDR2 SMNVEV, per germline (reference sequence). As DNA, the CDR3 is TGTGCCAGCAGTTTCACCGTAACGAGACTTATCGGCTCTGAAGCTTTCTTT. Its protein is CASSFTVTRLIGSEAFF.

The chain is built from TRBV28 and TRBJ2-5; D is perhaps TRBD1 (5 bases). Trimming left V 5 bases short and J 2 bases short, with 18 bases between. Germline V gene data show CDR1 as MDHEN and CDR2 as SYDVKM. CDR3 length: 16 residues. The CDR3 bases are TGTGCCAGCAGTCTACCTCCTGACAGCGCGCAAGAGACCCAGTACTTC. Translating it yields CASSLPPDSAQETQYF.

The chain carries TRBV11-2 and TRBJ1-2; D might be TRBD1 (5 bases). Germline V gives CDR1 SGHAT, CDR2 FQNNGV. V lost 3 bases, J lost 4 bases, and 12 bases lay in between. CDR3 length: 14 amino acids. The CDR3 DNA is TGTGCCAGCAGCTTGGGGGAGGGATCCTATGGCTACACCTTC. It is translated as CASSLGEGSYGYTF. Drawing the rest from reference TRBV11-2 and TRBJ1-2, the complete variable domain is EAGVAQSPRYKIIEKRQSVAFWCNPISGHATLYWYQQILGQGPKLLIQFQNNGVVDDSQLPKDRFSAERLKGVDSTLKIQPAKLEDSAVYLCASSLGEGSYGYTFGSGTRLTVV.

V usage is TRBV6-1 and J usage is TRBJ1-2; a possible D gene is TRBD1 (6 bases). The CDR3 sequence is 13 residues long. The germline V gene encodes CDR1 MNHNS and CDR2 SASEGT. The V end lost 6 bases, the J end lost 4 bases, and 12 bases lay between the germline ends. The CDR3 coding sequence is TGTGCCAGCAGGTACCCAGGGGCCTATGGCTACACCTTC. Protein product: CASRYPGAYGYTF.

V gene TRBV30 combines with J gene TRBJ1-5; 8 bases are shared with TRBD1. The trim removed 5 bases at V and 4 bases at J, leaving 4 bases unmatched. This CDR3 spans 13 amino acids. Germline CDR1 reads GTSNPN; CDR2 reads SVGIG (reference sequence). In DNA form, the CDR3 reads TGTGCCTGGGGCAGGGGGCATAATCAGCCCCAGCATTTT. Translated: CAWGRGHNQPQHF.

The chain joins TRBV15 to TRBJ2-5; 7 bases are a match to TRBD1. There are 16 residues in the CDR3. V lost 2 bases to trimming and J lost 0 bases; unmatched junction nucleotides: 6. Germline V gene data show CDR1 as LNHNV and CDR2 as YYDKDF (reference sequence). Here the CDR3 reads CATSRTPGQYQETQYF. CDR3 DNA: TGTGCCACCAGCAGAACACCGGGACAGTACCAAGAGACCCAGTACTTC.

The CDR3 reads CASSFPEGVTGELFF. The CDR3 DNA is TGTGCCAGCAGCTTCCCTGAGGGGGTCACCGGGGAGCTGTTTTTT. The rearrangement uses TRBV7-8 and TRBJ2-2, with D possibly matching TRBD1 (6 bases). CDR3 size: 15 residues. Germline V gives CDR1 SGHVS, CDR2 FQNEAQ. The V end lost 3 bases, the J end lost 4 bases, and 12 bases lay between the germline ends.

This clone was counted only a few times. V and J are TRBV2 and TRBJ1-1, with D maybe TRBD1 (6 bases). The CDR3 totals 13 residues. CDR1 is SNHLY and CDR2 is FYNNEI in the germline V gene. The CDR3 protein is CGTTGQFGTEAFF. CDR3 DNA sequence: TGTGGAACCACGGGACAATTTGGTACTGAAGCTTTCTTT.

This clone was seen only a few times. The chain joins TRBV5-1 to TRBJ2-3, with a weak D call TRBD1 (5 bases). V was cut by 5 bases and J by 3 bases, with 19 bases left in between. This CDR3 has 16 amino acids. CDR1 is SGHRS and CDR2 is YFSETQ in the germline V gene. The CDR3 DNA reads as TGCGCCAGCAGTCCCGAAGGGCAGGGTCTTACAGATACGCAGTATTTT. Translated, it gives CASSPEGQGLTDTQYF.